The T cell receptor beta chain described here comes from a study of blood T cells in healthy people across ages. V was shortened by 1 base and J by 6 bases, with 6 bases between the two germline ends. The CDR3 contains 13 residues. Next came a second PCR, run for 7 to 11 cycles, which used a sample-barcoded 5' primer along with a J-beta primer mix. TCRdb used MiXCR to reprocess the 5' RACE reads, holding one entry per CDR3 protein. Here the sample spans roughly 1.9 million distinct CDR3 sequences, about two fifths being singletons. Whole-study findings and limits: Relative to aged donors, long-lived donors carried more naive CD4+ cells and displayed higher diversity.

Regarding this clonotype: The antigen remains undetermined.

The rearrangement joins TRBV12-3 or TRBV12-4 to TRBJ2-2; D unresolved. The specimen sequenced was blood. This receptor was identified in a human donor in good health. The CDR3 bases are TGTGCCAGCAGTTTAGGTGTTCCCGGGGAGCTGTTTTTT. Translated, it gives CASSLGVPGELFF.